Below, 9 T cell receptor beta chains from the same sample are listed, as sequenced in a study of shared clonotypes between healthy human individuals. TCRdb keeps only in-frame clones here, not all; method: immunoSEQ multiplex PCR. Of some 1 million clones listed, about 70% are singletons. The material sequenced was memory CD4+ T cells sorted from blood. Subset reported: CD45RA-negative fraction. The receptors were sampled from a young man in good health.

The chain recombines TRBV7-8 with TRBJ1-4; no clear D gene. Trimming cost V 5 bases and J 0 bases, with 13 bases left between them. CDR1 SGHVS and CDR2 FQNEAQ come from the germline V gene. There are 16 residues in the CDR3. The CDR3 DNA reads as TGTGCCAGCAGCGCAAAAGACGGACCAACTAATGAAAAACTGTTTTTT. This gives the protein CASSAKDGPTNEKLFF.

This clone was detected many times. The chain links TRBV11-2 to TRBJ2-7, with 10 bases identical to TRBD2. From germline, CDR1 is SGHAT and CDR2 FQNNGV. The CDR3 covers 17 residues. Trimming at V came to 5 bases and at J to 0 bases, leaving 10 bases not matched to a gene. The CDR3 is CASSPPGLAASSYEQYF. CDR3 DNA sequence: TGTGCCAGCAGCCCCCCTGGACTAGCGGCAAGCTCCTACGAGCAGTACTTC.

This clone was recorded a few times. Different DNA sequences within this sample yield the same CDR3. The V call is TRBV30, the J call TRBJ1-1; no clear D gene. V lost 3 bases and J lost 0, with 5 bases in between. From germline, CDR1 is GTSNPN and CDR2 SVGIG (reference sequence). The CDR3 is 12 amino acids. The CDR3 is CAWRQMNTEAFF. The CDR3 region has the DNA TGTGCCTGGAGACAAATGAACACTGAAGCTTTCTTT.

Remarks on this clone: A read error may produce the germline difference seen at one junction end. The chain carries TRBV7-7 and TRBJ2-7; D is undetermined. CDR1 is SSHAT, CDR2 FNYEAQ, per germline (reference sequence). The CDR3 spans 14 residues. This CDR3 is CASSFAHGTYEQYF. Here the CDR3 DNA reads TGTGCTAGCAGCTTTGCCCACGGAACCTACGAGCAGTACTTC.

This clone appeared a few times. The rearrangement links TRBV6-1 to TRBJ2-2; tentatively, D is TRBD1 (5 bases). CDR3 length: 14 residues. Trimming left V 4 bases short and J 5 bases short, with 11 bases between. The V gene's germline CDR1 is MNHNS and CDR2 SASEGT. In nucleotides, the CDR3 is TGTGCCAGCAGTGCATTTAGGGGTACCGGGGAGCTGTTTTTT. Its protein is CASSAFRGTGELFF.

The V and J genes are TRBV13 and TRBJ1-3; no reliable D call. The CDR3 runs 14 residues. V lost 6 bases and J 0 bases, leaving 9 bases between the germline ends. CDR1 and CDR2 (germline): PRHDT, FYEKMQ (reference sequence). DNA for the CDR3: TGTGCCAGCAGAGGAACCTCCTCTGGAAACACCATATATTTT. Its translation: CASRGTSSGNTIYF.

This clone was seen more than once but under ten times. Other DNA variants within this sample encode the same CDR3. This chain connects TRBV29-1 to TRBJ1-5; D is unclear. This CDR3 contains 12 residues. Germline lookup yields CDR1 SQVTM and CDR2 ANQGSEA. V was pared by 6 bases and J by 2 bases, with 8 bases between. CDR3: CSVQEGNQPQHF. The CDR3 coding sequence is TGCAGCGTCCAGGAGGGCAATCAGCCCCAGCATTTT.

This clone turned up a few times. The V and J genes are TRBV7-3 and TRBJ2-2; no clear D. This CDR3 is built from 14 residues. Looked up from germline, CDR1 is SGHTA and CDR2 is FQGTGA. V lost 5 bases, J lost 5 bases, and 12 bases lay in between. CDR3 DNA: TGTGCCAGCAGCCCTACGCCAAATACCGGGGAGCTGTTTTTT. Amino acids: CASSPTPNTGELFF.

This clone has a count of ten or more. This chain links TRBV5-1 with TRBJ2-1; D is possibly TRBD1 (5 bases). Germline CDR1 reads SGHRS; CDR2 reads YFSETQ. CDR3 length: 15 amino acids. V was cut by 0 bases and J by 4 bases, with 11 bases left in between. The CDR3 sequence is CASSLGQSIYNEQFF. CDR3 DNA sequence: TGCGCCAGCAGCTTGGGACAGAGCATTTACAATGAGCAGTTCTTC.